These 14 T cell receptor beta chains share one sample of origin, sequenced in a study of T cell responses to AZD1222 COVID-19 vaccine. Libraries were prepared by immunoSEQ multiplex PCR; TCRdb keeps only in-frame clonotypes and omits some of them. Here the sample spans about 130,000 clones, 80% to 90% being singletons. The material sequenced was peripheral blood, taken on day 0 of AZD1222 vaccination. These receptors originate from an adult in good health.

The rearrangement links TRBV3-1 (or the pseudogene TRBV3-2) to TRBJ1-2; D perhaps matches TRBD1 (5 bases). The CDR3 runs 13 residues. The germline gives CDR1 LGHDT, CDR2 YNNKEL (reference sequence). V was pared by 4 bases and J by 8 bases, with 14 bases between. CDR3 protein: CASSLSGDEGYTF. In nucleotides, the CDR3 is TGTGCCAGCAGCCTCTCGGGGGATGAGGGCTACACCTTC.

J is TRBJ2-1 and V is TRBV4-2; 9 positions match TRBD2. This CDR3 is 17 amino acids long. Germline V gene lookup returns CDR1 LGHNA and CDR2 YNFKEQ. V lost 0 bases and J lost 5; bases outside the gene matches: 8. The CDR3 region is CASSQDRLSGGHNEQFF. CDR3 DNA sequence: TGTGCCAGCAGCCAAGATCGGTTGAGCGGGGGGCACAATGAGCAGTTCTTC.

The chain links TRBV5-1 to TRBJ1-2; 9 positions agree with TRBD1. Germline CDR1 and CDR2: SGHRS and YFSETQ. The CDR3 has 15 amino acids. The ends lost 2 bases at V and 8 bases at J; junction bases unmatched: 10. The CDR3 here is CASSLLRQGDGGYTF. CDR3 sequence (DNA): TGCGCCAGCAGCTTATTGAGACAGGGGGATGGAGGCTACACCTTC.

This clone showed up just once. The chain's CDR3 is CASTQDFSEAEAFF. CDR3 coding DNA: TGTGCCAGCACCCAGGACTTCTCAGAGGCTGAAGCTTTCTTT. V and J are TRBV6-5 and TRBJ1-1; D call uncertain. The CDR3 sequence is 14 residues long. V shed 7 bases and J shed 6 bases, with 18 bases lying between them. Germline values: CDR1 MNHEY, CDR2 SVGAGI.

This chain joins TRBV7-9 and TRBJ2-2, with 10 nucleotides matching TRBD2. This CDR3 region has 17 residues. J gave up 3 bases and V 3 bases, and 7 bases lay outside the gene matches. Germline CDR1 SEHNR, CDR2 FQNEAQ (reference sequence). CDR3 sequence reads: CASSFGGLAGDTGELFF. The CDR3 DNA is TGTGCCAGCAGCTTCGGTGGGCTAGCGGGAGACACCGGGGAGCTGTTTTTT.

V usage is TRBV5-4 and J usage is TRBJ2-7; TRBD1 might be the D (5 bases). Looked up from germline, CDR1 is SGHNT and CDR2 is YYREEE (reference sequence). The CDR3 covers 13 residues. Trimming removed 0 bases at V and 6 bases at J, with 10 bases between. This CDR3 is CASSLGEGVEQYF. CDR3 nucleotide sequence: TGTGCCAGCAGCTTGGGTGAAGGGGTCGAGCAGTACTTC.

The gene calls are TRBV7-9 and TRBJ1-4, with a possible D match to TRBD1 (6 bases). Germline CDR1 and CDR2: SEHNR and FQNEAQ (reference sequence). The CDR3 loop spans 15 amino acids. V dropped 1 base and J dropped 7 bases, with 13 bases sitting between them. CDR3: CASSLEGGIFEKLFF. CDR3 nucleotides: TGTGCCAGCAGCTTAGAGGGGGGAATATTTGAAAAACTGTTTTTT.

The CDR3 spells CASSPWTLGDPRGYTF. The CDR3 DNA reads as TGCGCCAGCAGCCCATGGACTCTAGGGGATCCGCGGGGCTACACCTTC. The chain uses TRBV5-1 and TRBJ1-2, with D tentatively TRBD1 (5 bases). Germline V lookup: CDR1 SGHRS, CDR2 YFSETQ. The CDR3 has 16 residues. V gave up 4 bases and J gave up 8 bases, with 24 bases separating them. Complete variable domain (other parts from reference TRBV5-1 and TRBJ1-2): KAGVTQTPRYLIKTRGQQVTLSCSPISGHRSVSWYQQTPGQGLQFLFEYFSETQRNKGNFPGRFSGRQFSNSRSEMNVSTLELGDSALYLCASSPWTLGDPRGYTFGSGTRLTVV.

CDR3 coding DNA: TGTGCCAGTAGTATAGATCAAAACACTGAAGCTTTCTTT. Translation gives CASSIDQNTEAFF. The V call is TRBV19, the J call TRBJ1-1; no firm D call. Germline V gene sequence: CDR1 LNHDA, CDR2 SQIVND (reference sequence). The V end was cut by 0 bases, the J end by 2 bases, with 4 bases between. The CDR3 contains 13 residues.

This clone was recorded only once. This chain joins TRBV11-3 and TRBJ2-7; a possible D gene is TRBD2 (7 bases). With 5 bases removed from V and 4 bases from J, the gap between germline ends came to 18 bases. Germline assignment: CDR1 SGHNT and CDR2 YENEEA. This CDR3 region has 15 residues. CDR3 sequence (DNA): TGTGCCAGCAGCCGCGGGCCGGCGGGGGCTTACGAGCAGTACTTC. Its translation is CASSRGPAGAYEQYF.

The J gene is TRBJ2-6, the V gene TRBV6-2 or TRBV6-3; D may be TRBD2 (5 bases). The V gene's germline CDR1 is MNHEY and CDR2 SVGEGT. The CDR3 runs to 14 residues. The V gene lost 4 bases and the J gene lost 1 base, with 5 bases spanning the gap. CDR3 in DNA: TGTGCCAGCAGTTGGACTTCTGGGGCCAACGTCCTGACTTTC. Its translation: CASSWTSGANVLTF.

The chain employs TRBV11-2 and TRBJ1-2, with D possibly TRBD1 on 5 matching bases. The V end lost 5 bases, the J end lost 5 bases, and 18 bases lay between the germline ends. Germline lookup yields CDR1 SGHAT and CDR2 FQNNGV. CDR3 length: 15 residues. The CDR3 sequence: CASSNRDGGTYGYTF. CDR3 in DNA: TGTGCCAGCAGCAACCGGGACGGAGGGACTTATGGCTACACCTTC.

V and J are TRBV6-5 and TRBJ1-4; TRBD1 matches at 7 bases. The CDR3 is 14 amino acids. Germline V CDR1 and CDR2: MNHEY, SVGAGI. Trimming cost V 2 bases and J 5 bases; bases outside gene matches: 2. Here the CDR3 reads CASSYETGNEKLFF. CDR3 in DNA: TGTGCCAGCAGTTACGAGACAGGGAATGAAAAACTGTTTTTT.

The chain combines TRBV10-2 with TRBJ2-3; 10 bases agree with TRBD1. V trimming: 3 bases; J trimming: 4 bases; junction bases outside the gene matches: 7. Germline V gene sequence: CDR1 WSHSY, CDR2 SAAADI. The CDR3 is 16 residues long. DNA for the CDR3: TGCGCCAGCAGTGATCCGGGACAGGGGCAGGCAGATACGCAGTATTTT. This translates into CASSDPGQGQADTQYF.